Presented here are 30 T cell receptor beta chains from one specimen sequenced in a study of blood T cell repertoires in COVID-19. Generated by immunoSEQ multiplex PCR, the TCRdb table keeps only in-frame clones and is missing some. The sample has a few hundred thousand clones; roughly 88% are singletons. Material: PBMCs or T cells enriched from blood (not recorded which). The receptors were sampled from a woman in her forties or fifties who had recovered from COVID-19.

The rearrangement links TRBV6-2 or TRBV6-3 to TRBJ2-1; 14 nucleotides line up with TRBD2. The J segment lost 4 bases and the V segment lost 2 bases, leaving 10 bases of the junction unmatched. The CDR3 runs to 19 residues. Germline V gene data show CDR1 as MNHEY and CDR2 as SVGEGT. In nucleotides, the CDR3 is TGTGCCAGCAGTTACCCCACAGGGACTAGCGGGAGTAGGTACAATGAGCAGTTCTTC. Encoded protein: CASSYPTGTSGSRYNEQFF.

The V gene is TRBV3-1 (or the pseudogene TRBV3-2), the J gene TRBJ1-6; tentative D call: TRBD1 (5 bases). Germline V gene sequence: CDR1 LGHDT, CDR2 YNNKEL (reference sequence). V shed 1 base and J shed 6 bases, with 10 bases lying between them. This CDR3 has 15 residues. This CDR3 is CASSQVGGANSPLHF. For the CDR3, the DNA is TGTGCCAGCAGCCAAGTAGGTGGGGCTAATTCACCCCTCCACTTT.

This clone was counted between two and nine times. The gene calls are TRBV28 and TRBJ2-6; 8 nucleotides align to TRBD1. J lost 3 bases, V lost 3 bases, and 7 bases had no gene match. CDR1 and CDR2 from the germline V gene are MDHEN and SYDVKM. CDR3 size: 17 residues. The CDR3 DNA follows: TGTGCCAGCAGTTTCGAAACAGGGGGAGGTGGGGCCAACGTCCTGACTTTC. This sequence encodes CASSFETGGGGANVLTF. Full variable domain (rest looked up from reference TRBV28 and TRBJ2-6): DVKVTQSSRYLVKRTGEKVFLECVQDMDHENMFWYRQDPGLGLRLIYFSYDVKMKEKGDIPEGYSVSREKKERFSLILESASTNQTSMYLCASSFETGGGGANVLTFGAGSRLTVL.

This sequence joins TRBV7-9 and TRBJ2-2; 13 nucleotides line up with TRBD2. The ends lost 3 bases at V and 2 bases at J; junction bases unmatched: 9. Germline CDR1 is SEHNR and CDR2 is FQNEAQ (reference sequence). This CDR3 contains 19 residues. The CDR3 loop is CASSFLRLAGGYNTGELFF. The CDR3 bases are TGTGCCAGCAGCTTCCTCAGACTAGCGGGAGGCTATAACACCGGGGAGCTGTTTTTT.

The chain uses TRBV7-9 and TRBJ2-7, with 7 bases identical to TRBD2. Germline lookup yields CDR1 SEHNR and CDR2 FQNEAQ (reference sequence). The V segment lost 1 base and the J segment 6 bases; nucleotides outside the gene matches: 6. The CDR3 length is 14 residues. The CDR3 reads CASSLEVRGFEQYF. CDR3 DNA sequence: TGTGCCAGCAGCTTAGAGGTGCGGGGGTTCGAGCAGTACTTC.

This chain links TRBV5-1 with TRBJ2-5; D may be TRBD2 (6 bases). V lost 4 bases to trimming and J lost 4 bases, with 20 bases between them. The CDR3 consists of 16 residues. Germline CDR1 is SGHRS and CDR2 is YFSETQ. CDR3 region: CASSVGERVSLETQYF. The CDR3 DNA sequence: TGCGCCAGCAGCGTGGGGGAGCGGGTTTCCTTAGAGACCCAGTACTTC.

The chain has TRBV5-1 and TRBJ2-3; no firm D call. Germline loops: CDR1 SGHRS, CDR2 YFSETQ. This CDR3 region has 12 residues. Trimming shortened V by 5 bases and J by 1 base, and 5 bases separated the two germline ends. The CDR3 region is CASRPGTDTQYF. The CDR3 DNA sequence: TGCGCCAGCAGACCGGGCACAGATACGCAGTATTTT. The variable domain in full, with the rest retrieved from reference TRBV5-1 and TRBJ2-3, is KAGVTQTPRYLIKTRGQQVTLSCSPISGHRSVSWYQQTPGQGLQFLFEYFSETQRNKGNFPGRFSGRQFSNSRSEMNVSTLELGDSALYLCASRPGTDTQYFGPGTRLTVL.

The table lists this clone with a few counts. This sequence joins TRBV20-1 and TRBJ2-7, with 8 bases lining up with TRBD2. Per germline, CDR1 DFQATT and CDR2 SNEGSKA (reference sequence). V dropped 3 bases and J dropped 4; count of bases not matched to a gene: 11. This CDR3 region has 15 residues. The DNA for the CDR3 is TGCAGTGCTAGTGACGGGAGGGGTCATGGATACGAGCAGTACTTC. The encoded protein is CSASDGRGHGYEQYF.

V gene TRBV6-5 combines with J gene TRBJ2-7; D is ambiguous. CDR3 size: 15 residues. The V end lost 6 bases, the J end lost 3 bases, and 18 bases lay between the germline ends. The germline V gene encodes CDR1 MNHEY and CDR2 SVGAGI. CDR3 nucleotides: TGTGCCAGCAGCCCCGCCTCTCTACCGCACTACGAGCAGTACTTC. Protein product: CASSPASLPHYEQYF.

V gene TRBV9 combines with J gene TRBJ2-5, with 13 bases that match TRBD2. Germline V gene data show CDR1 as SGDLS and CDR2 as YYNGEE. J gave up 5 bases and V 4 bases, and 11 bases lay outside the gene matches. The CDR3 length is 17 residues. The chain's CDR3 is CASSSRTSGSLGETQYF. The CDR3 region has the DNA TGTGCCAGCAGCTCTCGGACTAGCGGGAGTCTCGGCGAGACCCAGTACTTC.

CDR3 sequence: CASSFNLGSGTRKTQYF. In nucleotides, the CDR3 is TGTGCCAGCAGTTTTAACCTGGGTAGCGGCACTCGGAAGACCCAGTACTTC. The chain joins TRBV28 to TRBJ2-5; maybe TRBD2 (6 bases). With 3 bases removed from V and 6 bases from J, the gap between germline ends came to 23 bases. CDR1 is MDHEN and CDR2 is SYDVKM in the germline V gene. The CDR3 has 17 residues.

The chain employs TRBV4-1 and TRBJ2-3; 9 positions match TRBD2. With V trimmed by 4 bases and J by 6 bases, 14 bases remained unmatched. This CDR3 has 17 residues. Germline loops: CDR1 MGHRA, CDR2 YSYEKL. The CDR3 region is CASSRGGVAGVRDTQYF. The CDR3, as DNA: TGCGCCAGCAGCCGTGGGGGGGTAGCGGGAGTTAGGGATACGCAGTATTTT.

The genes are TRBV7-2 and TRBJ2-7, with 8 bases lining up with TRBD2. The V segment lost 1 base and the J segment 3 bases; nucleotides outside the gene matches: 5. Per germline, CDR1 SGHTA and CDR2 FQGNSA. This CDR3 region has 15 residues. This chain's CDR3 is CASSLGSREGYEQYF. CDR3 DNA sequence: TGTGCCAGCAGCTTAGGGTCCCGGGAGGGCTACGAGCAGTACTTC.

The V call is TRBV19, the J call TRBJ2-1; D is perhaps TRBD1 (6 bases). The germline gives CDR1 LNHDA, CDR2 SQIVND (reference sequence). This CDR3 contains 15 residues. V lost 5 bases, J lost 4 bases, and 15 bases lay in between. CDR3 residues: CASSAGPGQYNEQFF. The DNA for the CDR3 is TGTGCCAGTAGTGCAGGTCCGGGACAATACAATGAGCAGTTCTTC.

The V call is TRBV28, the J call TRBJ2-3; possibly TRBD2 for D (6 bases). This CDR3 is 14 amino acids long. Looked up from germline, CDR1 is MDHEN and CDR2 is SYDVKM. Trimming took off 2 bases at V and 2 bases at J, with 8 bases between the two ends. DNA for the CDR3: TGTGCCAGCAGTTTAAGCGGGCTCACAGATACGCAGTATTTT. Translated: CASSLSGLTDTQYF.

The rearrangement joins TRBV7-2 to TRBJ2-1; 9 bases agree with TRBD2. Germline V lookup: CDR1 SGHTA, CDR2 FQGNSA. With V trimmed by 4 bases and J by 0 bases, 4 bases remained unmatched. The CDR3 extends over 16 amino acids. The CDR3 loop is CASSWYSGSSYNEQFF. For the CDR3, the DNA is TGTGCCAGCAGCTGGTATAGCGGGAGCTCCTACAATGAGCAGTTCTTC.

V usage is TRBV5-1 and J usage is TRBJ2-1, with TRBD2 matching over 11 bases. Germline assignment: CDR1 SGHRS and CDR2 YFSETQ. Germline trimming cut 2 bases from V and 9 bases from J; bases unmatched to any gene: 13. The CDR3 runs 17 residues. The CDR3 loop reads CASSFGNLAGGESEQFF. The CDR3 nucleotides read TGCGCCAGCAGCTTTGGCAATCTAGCGGGAGGAGAAAGTGAGCAGTTCTTC.

The V gene is TRBV11-2, the J gene TRBJ2-5, with TRBD2 matching over 13 bases. Germline V gives CDR1 SGHAT, CDR2 FQNNGV. J was trimmed by 1 base and V by 5 bases; bases with no gene match: 4. The CDR3 has 16 residues. CDR3 nucleotide sequence: TGTGCCAGCAGCCTGACTAGCGGGAGGACCCAAGAGACCCAGTACTTC. This encodes CASSLTSGRTQETQYF.

V gene TRBV13 combines with J gene TRBJ2-1, with 9 positions matching TRBD2. The V gene's germline CDR1 is PRHDT and CDR2 FYEKMQ (reference sequence). V was clipped by 5 bases and J by 4 bases; unmatched bases: 6. The length of the CDR3 is 15 residues. The CDR3 DNA is TGTGCCAGCAGCGTTAGCGGGAGCGTATACAATGAGCAGTTCTTC. This translates into CASSVSGSVYNEQFF.

The gene calls are TRBV9 and TRBJ1-2; a possible D gene is TRBD1 (6 bases). Per the germline V gene, CDR1 is SGDLS and CDR2 is YYNGEE. The germline V and J ends were trimmed by 1 base and 8 bases, with 12 bases remaining between them. This CDR3 has 13 amino acids. Here the CDR3 reads CASSVPTGSGYTF. CDR3 DNA: TGTGCCAGCAGCGTACCAACAGGGTCCGGCTACACCTTC.

The chain has TRBV5-5 and TRBJ2-7; TRBD1 aligns across 9 bases. Germline assignment: CDR1 SGHKS and CDR2 YYEKEE (reference sequence). V dropped 3 bases and J dropped 3; count of bases not matched to a gene: 7. The CDR3 covers 15 residues. The CDR3 protein is CASSSPGQGSYEQYF. The CDR3 DNA is TGTGCCAGCAGCTCACCGGGACAGGGAAGCTACGAGCAGTACTTC.

The chain joins TRBV28 to TRBJ2-4, with 8 bases lining up with TRBD1. This CDR3 comprises 17 residues. With V trimmed by 3 bases and J by 0 bases, 7 bases remained unmatched. Germline V CDR1 and CDR2: MDHEN, SYDVKM. CDR3 region: CASSLHTGGIAKNIQYF. Here the CDR3 DNA reads TGTGCCAGCAGTTTGCACACAGGGGGAATAGCCAAAAACATTCAGTACTTC.

This clone appeared a single time. The chain carries TRBV18 and TRBJ2-3; 8 nucleotides match TRBD2. V was clipped by 3 bases and J by 6 bases; unmatched bases: 11. Germline CDR1 and CDR2: KGHSH and LQKENI. This CDR3 region has 16 residues. The CDR3 sequence: CASSPRGLGVVDTQYF. Written as DNA, the CDR3 is TGTGCCAGCTCACCGAGGGGACTAGGAGTAGTGGATACGCAGTATTTT.

There are a few counts of this clone. The chain couples TRBV5-1 to TRBJ2-2, with D uncertain. The V end lost 4 bases, the J end lost 3 bases, and 7 bases lay between the germline ends. The CDR3 spans 13 residues. Germline CDR1 and CDR2: SGHRS and YFSETQ. CDR3 DNA sequence: TGCGCCAGCAGCCCAGGCTACACCGGGGAGCTGTTTTTT. The encoded protein is CASSPGYTGELFF.

The chain employs TRBV19 and TRBJ1-5; D is possibly TRBD1 (6 bases). Germline assignment: CDR1 LNHDA and CDR2 SQIVND (reference sequence). The CDR3 totals 18 residues. Trimming stripped 6 bases from V and 0 bases from J, with 21 bases between. Here the CDR3 reads CASSRDKGFFYSNQPQHF. The CDR3 nucleotides are TGTGCCAGTAGCCGGGACAAGGGATTCTTTTATAGCAATCAGCCCCAGCATTTT.

The chain has TRBV3-1 (or the pseudogene TRBV3-2) and TRBJ2-2; D possibly corresponds to TRBD2 (6 bases). The CDR3 runs to 16 residues. V lost 1 base and J lost 4, with 13 bases in between. Germline V gene lookup returns CDR1 LGHDT and CDR2 YNNKEL (reference sequence). CDR3 in amino acids: CASSQAILAVTGELFF. The CDR3 DNA is TGTGCCAGCAGCCAAGCGATATTAGCGGTCACCGGGGAGCTGTTTTTT.

The chain couples TRBV7-2 to TRBJ1-6; D gene unclear. Germline lookup yields CDR1 SGHTA and CDR2 FQGNSA. The length of the CDR3 is 13 residues. The V gene lost 1 base and the J gene lost 9 bases, with 7 bases spanning the gap. CDR3 region: CASSLEESSPLHF. In nucleotides, the CDR3 is TGTGCCAGCAGCTTAGAGGAGTCTTCACCCCTCCACTTT.

The V gene is TRBV30, the J gene TRBJ2-1; the D is unclear. The CDR3 totals 14 residues. Germline CDR1 GTSNPN, CDR2 SVGIG (reference sequence). The V end was cut by 2 bases, the J end by 2 bases, with 10 bases between. CDR3 sequence (DNA): TGTGCCTGGAGTTGGAGCCTCCCCTACAATGAGCAGTTCTTC. This translates into CAWSWSLPYNEQFF.

The V and J genes are TRBV6-4 and TRBJ2-1, with 10 bases that match TRBD2. The germline gives CDR1 MRHNA, CDR2 SNTAGT. The CDR3 sequence is 13 residues long. The J segment lost 8 bases and the V segment lost 8 bases, leaving 6 bases of the junction unmatched. CDR3 in DNA: TGTGCCAGCGGGACTAGCGTGGTGGATGAGCAGTTCTTC. Its protein product is CASGTSVVDEQFF.

This chain connects TRBV10-3 to TRBJ2-6; D gene unclear. Germline CDR1 ENHRY, CDR2 SYGVKD. Trimming removed 10 bases from V and 0 bases from J, with 13 bases in between. The CDR3 totals 15 residues. For the CDR3, the DNA is TGTGCCACCTTGGAGTCCAGCTCTGGGGCCAACGTCCTGACTTTC. Protein: CATLESSSGANVLTF.